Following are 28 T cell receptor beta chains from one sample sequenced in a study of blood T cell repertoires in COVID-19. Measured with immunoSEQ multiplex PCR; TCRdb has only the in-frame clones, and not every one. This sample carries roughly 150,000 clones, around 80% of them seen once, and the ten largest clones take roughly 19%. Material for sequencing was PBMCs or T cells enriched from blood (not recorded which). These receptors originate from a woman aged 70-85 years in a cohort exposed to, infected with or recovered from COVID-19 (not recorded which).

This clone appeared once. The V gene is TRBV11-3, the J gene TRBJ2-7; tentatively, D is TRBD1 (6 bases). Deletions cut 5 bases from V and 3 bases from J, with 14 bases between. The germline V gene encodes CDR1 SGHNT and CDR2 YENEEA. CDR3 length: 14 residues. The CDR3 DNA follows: TGTGCCAGCAGCGTCGGGTTGGGACACTACGAGCAGTACTTC. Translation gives CASSVGLGHYEQYF.

CDR3 region: CAWSSGLAGVTEQYF. CDR3 nucleotide sequence: TGTGCCTGGAGTTCGGGGCTAGCGGGAGTTACCGAGCAGTACTTC. The chain uses TRBV30 and TRBJ2-7, with TRBD2 matching 10 bases. Germline CDR1 and CDR2: GTSNPN and SVGIG (reference sequence). The CDR3 extends over 15 amino acids. J was trimmed by 6 bases and V by 2 bases; bases with no gene match: 10.

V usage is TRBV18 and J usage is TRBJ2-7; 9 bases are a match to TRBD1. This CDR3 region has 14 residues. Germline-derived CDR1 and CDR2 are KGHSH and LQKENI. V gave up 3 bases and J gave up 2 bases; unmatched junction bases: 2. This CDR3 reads CASSPGTGPYEQYF. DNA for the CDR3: TGTGCCAGCTCACCCGGGACAGGGCCCTACGAGCAGTACTTC.

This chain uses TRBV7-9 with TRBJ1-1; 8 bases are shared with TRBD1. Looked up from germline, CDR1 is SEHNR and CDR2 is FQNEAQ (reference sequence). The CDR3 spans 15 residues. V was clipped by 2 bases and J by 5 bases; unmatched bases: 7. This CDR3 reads CASSLQGALQTEAFF. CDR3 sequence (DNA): TGTGCCAGCAGCTTACAGGGGGCGCTTCAGACTGAAGCTTTCTTT. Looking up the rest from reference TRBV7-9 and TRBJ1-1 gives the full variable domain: DTGVSQNPRHKITKRGQNVTFRCDPISEHNRLYWYRQTLGQGPEFLTYFQNEAQLEKSRLLSDRFSAERPKGSFSTLEIQRTEQGDSAMYLCASSLQGALQTEAFFGQGTRLTVV.

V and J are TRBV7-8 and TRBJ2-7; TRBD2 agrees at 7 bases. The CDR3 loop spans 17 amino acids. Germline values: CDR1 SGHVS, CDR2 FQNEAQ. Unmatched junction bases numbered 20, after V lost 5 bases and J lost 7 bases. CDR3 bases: TGTGCCAGCAGCCGCAATGTCGCCAGCGGGGACCGAGGGGAGCAGTACTTC. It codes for CASSRNVASGDRGEQYF.

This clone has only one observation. CDR3 protein: CASSLIEGTSQYF. CDR3 sequence (DNA): TGTGCCAGCAGCTTGATCGAGGGGACTTCCCAGTACTTC. This sequence joins TRBV7-2 and TRBJ2-5; maybe TRBD2 (6 bases). CDR1 and CDR2 from the germline V gene are SGHTA and FQGNSA. The CDR3 contains 13 residues. Trimming removed 3 bases from V and 9 bases from J, with 14 bases in between.

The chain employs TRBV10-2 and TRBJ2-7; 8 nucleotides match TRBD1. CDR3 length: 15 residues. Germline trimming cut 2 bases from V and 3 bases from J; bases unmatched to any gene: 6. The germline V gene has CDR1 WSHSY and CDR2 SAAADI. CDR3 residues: CASSEGDRGHYEQYF. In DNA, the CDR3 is TGCGCCAGCAGTGAGGGAGACAGGGGACACTACGAGCAGTACTTC.

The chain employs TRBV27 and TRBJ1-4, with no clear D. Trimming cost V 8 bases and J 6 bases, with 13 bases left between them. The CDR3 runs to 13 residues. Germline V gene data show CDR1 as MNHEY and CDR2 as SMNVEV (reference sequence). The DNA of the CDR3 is TGTGCCAGCTGTCCGGTTGGGCATGAAAAACTGTTTTTT. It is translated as CASCPVGHEKLFF.

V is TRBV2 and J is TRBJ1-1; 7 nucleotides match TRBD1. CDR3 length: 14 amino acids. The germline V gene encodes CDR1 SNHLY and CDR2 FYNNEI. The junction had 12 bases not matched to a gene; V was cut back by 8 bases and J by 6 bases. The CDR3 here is CASLRGLRVAEAFF. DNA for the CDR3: TGTGCCAGCTTGAGGGGGCTTCGGGTCGCTGAAGCTTTCTTT.

In nucleotides, the CDR3 is TGTGCCAGTTGGACAGGGGGCGCTGGGGCCAACGTCCTGACTTTC. It translates to CASWTGGAGANVLTF. The V and J genes are TRBV27 and TRBJ2-6; TRBD1 matches 11 bases. J lost 2 bases, V lost 9 bases, and 3 bases had no gene match. CDR3 size: 15 residues. Germline CDR1 reads MNHEY; CDR2 reads SMNVEV (reference sequence).

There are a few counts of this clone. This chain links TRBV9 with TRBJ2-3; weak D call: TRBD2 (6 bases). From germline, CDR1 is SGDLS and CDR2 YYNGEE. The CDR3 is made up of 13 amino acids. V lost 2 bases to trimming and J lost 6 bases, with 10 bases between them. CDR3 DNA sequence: TGTGCCAGCAGCGTCCCTGGGAGGGATACGCAGTATTTT. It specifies CASSVPGRDTQYF.

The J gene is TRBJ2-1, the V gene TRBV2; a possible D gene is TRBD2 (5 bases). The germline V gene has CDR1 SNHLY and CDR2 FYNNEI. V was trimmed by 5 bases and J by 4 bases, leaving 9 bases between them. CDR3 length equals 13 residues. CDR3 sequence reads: CASSFGKYNEQFF. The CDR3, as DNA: TGTGCCAGCAGTTTCGGGAAGTACAATGAGCAGTTCTTC.

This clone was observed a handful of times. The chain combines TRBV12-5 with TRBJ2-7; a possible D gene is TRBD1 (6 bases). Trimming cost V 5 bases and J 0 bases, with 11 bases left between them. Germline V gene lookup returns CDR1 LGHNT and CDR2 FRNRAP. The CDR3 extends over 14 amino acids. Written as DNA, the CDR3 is TGTGCTAGTGGTACAGGGTACAGCTCCTACGAGCAGTACTTC. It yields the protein CASGTGYSSYEQYF.

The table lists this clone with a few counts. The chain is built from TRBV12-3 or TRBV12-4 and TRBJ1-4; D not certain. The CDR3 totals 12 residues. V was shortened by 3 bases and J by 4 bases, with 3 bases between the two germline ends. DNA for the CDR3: TGTGCCAGCAGTTTCAGTAATGAAAAACTGTTTTTT. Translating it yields CASSFSNEKLFF.

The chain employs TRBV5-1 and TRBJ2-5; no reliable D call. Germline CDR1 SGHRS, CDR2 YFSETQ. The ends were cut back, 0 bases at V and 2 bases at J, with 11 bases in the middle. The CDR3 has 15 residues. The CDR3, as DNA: TGCGCCAGCAGCTTGGTTGGCCAAAAACAAGAGACCCAGTACTTC. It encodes CASSLVGQKQETQYF.

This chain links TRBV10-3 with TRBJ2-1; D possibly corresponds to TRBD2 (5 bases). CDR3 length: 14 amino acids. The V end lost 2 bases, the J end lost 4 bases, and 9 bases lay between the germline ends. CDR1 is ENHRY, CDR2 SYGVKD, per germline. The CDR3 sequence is CAISEPSLYNEQFF. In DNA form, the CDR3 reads TGTGCCATCAGTGAGCCTAGCTTGTACAATGAGCAGTTCTTC.

The CDR3 DNA reads as TGTGCCAGCAGCCCCGGACATTTCCAAGAGACCCAGTACTTC. It codes for CASSPGHFQETQYF. This rearrangement joins TRBV7-6 to TRBJ2-5; the D gene is possibly TRBD1 (5 bases). Germline values: CDR1 SGHVS, CDR2 FNYEAQ. The V end was cut by 5 bases, the J end by 1 base, with 11 bases between. This CDR3 spans 14 amino acids. The full variable domain, rest sourced from reference TRBV7-6 and TRBJ2-5, is GAGVSQSPRYKVTKRGQDVALRCDPISGHVSLYWYRQALGQGPEFLTYFNYEAQQDKSGLPNDRFSAERPEGSISTLTIQRTEQRDSAMYRCASSPGHFQETQYFGPGTRLLVL.

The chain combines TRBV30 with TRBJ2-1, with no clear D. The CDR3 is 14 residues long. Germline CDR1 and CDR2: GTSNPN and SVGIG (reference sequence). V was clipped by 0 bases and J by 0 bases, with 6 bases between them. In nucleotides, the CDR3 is TGTGCCTGGAGTGTCGCGAGCTCCTACAATGAGCAGTTCTTC. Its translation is CAWSVASSYNEQFF.

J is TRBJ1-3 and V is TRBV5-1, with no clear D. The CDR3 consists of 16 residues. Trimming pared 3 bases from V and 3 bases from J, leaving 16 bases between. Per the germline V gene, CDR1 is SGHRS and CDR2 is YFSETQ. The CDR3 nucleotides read TGCGCCAGCAGCTGGCGCGAGGGAAGTTTTGGAAACACCATATATTTT. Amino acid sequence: CASSWREGSFGNTIYF.

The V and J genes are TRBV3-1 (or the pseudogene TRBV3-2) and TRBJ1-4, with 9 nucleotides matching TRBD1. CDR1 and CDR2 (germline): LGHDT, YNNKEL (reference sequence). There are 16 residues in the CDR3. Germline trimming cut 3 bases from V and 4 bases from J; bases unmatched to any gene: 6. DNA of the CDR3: TGTGCCAGCAGCCATACAGGGGGCAGGGTTAATGAAAAACTGTTTTTT. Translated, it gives CASSHTGGRVNEKLFF.

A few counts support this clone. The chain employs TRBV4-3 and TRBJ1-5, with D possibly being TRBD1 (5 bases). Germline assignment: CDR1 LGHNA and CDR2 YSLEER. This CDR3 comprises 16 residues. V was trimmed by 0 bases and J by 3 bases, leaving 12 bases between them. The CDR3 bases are TGCGCCAGCAGCCAAGATCCCGGGGGTGTCAATCAGCCCCAGCATTTT. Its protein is CASSQDPGGVNQPQHF.

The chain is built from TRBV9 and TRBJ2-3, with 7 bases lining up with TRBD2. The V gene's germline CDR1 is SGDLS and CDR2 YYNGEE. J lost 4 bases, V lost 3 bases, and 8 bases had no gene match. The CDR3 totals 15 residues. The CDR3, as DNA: TGTGCCAGCAGCGACTCCGGGACTACCGCAGATACGCAGTATTTT. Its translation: CASSDSGTTADTQYF.

CDR3 sequence (DNA): TGCGCCAGCAGACCATCAAGACAGCCGGATAATTCACCCCTCCACTTT. Translating it yields CASRPSRQPDNSPLHF. This chain uses TRBV5-1 with TRBJ1-6; possibly TRBD1 for D (5 bases). CDR1 and CDR2 (germline): SGHRS, YFSETQ. The V gene lost 5 bases and the J gene lost 5 bases, with 17 bases spanning the gap. The CDR3 totals 16 residues.

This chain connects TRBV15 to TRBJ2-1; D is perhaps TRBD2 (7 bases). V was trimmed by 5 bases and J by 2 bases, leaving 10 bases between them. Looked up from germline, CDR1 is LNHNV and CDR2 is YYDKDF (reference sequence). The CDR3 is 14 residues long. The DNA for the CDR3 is TGTGCCACCAGCGGGGGGGCGGCCTACAATGAGCAGTTCTTC. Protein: CATSGGAAYNEQFF.

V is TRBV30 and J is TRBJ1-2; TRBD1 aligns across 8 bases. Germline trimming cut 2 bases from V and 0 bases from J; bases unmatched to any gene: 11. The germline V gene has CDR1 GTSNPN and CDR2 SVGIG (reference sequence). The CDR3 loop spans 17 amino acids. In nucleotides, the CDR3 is TGTGCCTGGAGTAGGGTCGGACAGGGTAGGGCTAACTATGGCTACACCTTC. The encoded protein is CAWSRVGQGRANYGYTF.

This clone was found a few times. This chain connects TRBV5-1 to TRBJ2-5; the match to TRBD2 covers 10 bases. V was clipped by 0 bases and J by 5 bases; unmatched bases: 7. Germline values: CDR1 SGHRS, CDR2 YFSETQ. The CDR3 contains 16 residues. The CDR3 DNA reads TGCGCCAGCAGCTTGGGTTGGGCTAGCGGGAGCGAGACCCAGTACTTC. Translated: CASSLGWASGSETQYF.

CDR3 amino acids: CASSLGGTGNEKLFF. For the CDR3, the DNA is TGTGCCAGCAGCTTAGGCGGGACCGGTAATGAAAAACTGTTTTTT. The chain joins TRBV11-3 to TRBJ1-4; the D gene is possibly TRBD1 (5 bases). The CDR3 has 15 residues. Germline CDR1 and CDR2: SGHNT and YENEEA. Trimming took off 1 base at V and 4 bases at J, with 10 bases between the two ends. The full variable domain, with the rest looked up from reference TRBV11-3 and TRBJ1-4, is EAGVVQSPRYKIIEKKQPVAFWCNPISGHNTLYWYLQNLGQGPELLIRYENEEAVDDSQLPKDRFSAERLKGVDSTLKIQPAELGDSAVYLCASSLGGTGNEKLFFGSGTQLSVL.

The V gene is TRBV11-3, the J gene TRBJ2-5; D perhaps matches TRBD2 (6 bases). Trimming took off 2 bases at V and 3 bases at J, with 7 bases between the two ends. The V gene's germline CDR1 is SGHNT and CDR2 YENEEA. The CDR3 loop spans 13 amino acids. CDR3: CASSLWREETQYF. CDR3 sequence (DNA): TGTGCCAGCAGCTTATGGAGGGAAGAGACCCAGTACTTC. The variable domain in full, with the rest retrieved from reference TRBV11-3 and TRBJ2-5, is EAGVVQSPRYKIIEKKQPVAFWCNPISGHNTLYWYLQNLGQGPELLIRYENEEAVDDSQLPKDRFSAERLKGVDSTLKIQPAELGDSAVYLCASSLWREETQYFGPGTRLLVL.